The 7 T cell receptor beta chains below were found in one sample sequenced in a study of prognosis after radiotherapy for stage I lung cancer. Using two-round multiplex PCR, the authors amplified TCR beta CDR3 from genomic DNA. Initially, in first-round PCR, primers specific to each TRBV and TRBJ gene were used. TCRdb re-derived calls from the multiplex PCR reads in MiXCR, one entry per CDR3 protein. The sample records around 29,000 distinct CDR3 sequences, around 42% being singletons. Material: PBMCs, obtained before or after stereotactic body radiation therapy (not recorded which). The receptor source for this set is a donor aged 50 or older with non-small cell lung cancer.

The chain combines TRBV6-4 with TRBJ2-6, with D perhaps matching TRBD2 (6 bases). The V end lost 0 bases, the J end lost 13 bases, and 7 bases lay between the germline ends. The CDR3 spans 12 residues. Germline lookup yields CDR1 MRHNA and CDR2 SNTAGT. Here the CDR3 reads CASSDSRGVLTF. For the CDR3, the DNA is TGTGCCAGCAGTGACTCCCGGGGGGTCCTGACTTTC.

This clonotype was counted at least ten times. The gene calls are TRBV7-2 and TRBJ2-1; 15 nucleotides align to TRBD2. This CDR3 has 20 amino acids. V was clipped by 5 bases and J by 0 bases; unmatched bases: 11. From germline, CDR1 is SGHTA and CDR2 FQGNSA. CDR3 amino acids: CASSPRGTSGRLSSYNEQFF. CDR3 DNA: TGTGCCAGCAGCCCTAGAGGGACTAGCGGGAGGCTCAGCTCCTACAATGAGCAGTTCTTC.

In this sample, this clonotype turned up many times. The chain carries TRBV7-8 and TRBJ2-1; D is unresolved. V dropped 0 bases and J dropped 1 base, with 10 bases sitting between them. The length of the CDR3 is 16 residues. From germline, CDR1 is SGHVS and CDR2 FQNEAQ. The CDR3 reads CASSLAGLGSYNEQFF. The CDR3 coding sequence is TGTGCCAGCAGCTTAGCGGGCCTGGGGTCCTACAATGAGCAGTTCTTC.

As for this clonotype: An end of the junction differs from the germline gene, which may be a read error. The chain couples TRBV4-2 to TRBJ2-2, with D unclear. Germline CDR1 is LGHNA and CDR2 is YNFKEQ. The CDR3 is 13 amino acids. The CDR3 coding sequence is TGTGCCATCAGCCAATCAGGATCCGGGGAGCTGTTTTTT. Translation: CAISQSGSGELFF.

V gene TRBV11-1 combines with J gene TRBJ1-2; the match to TRBD1 covers 8 bases. Trimming cost V 5 bases and J 3 bases; bases outside gene matches: 2. Germline CDR1 is SGHAT and CDR2 is FQDESV (reference sequence). The CDR3 runs to 13 residues. The CDR3 nucleotides read TGTGCCAGCAGCCCGGACAGGGACTATGGCTACACCTTC. Its translation: CASSPDRDYGYTF.

Many counts were recorded for this clonotype. The V and J genes are TRBV7-6 and TRBJ2-7, with 8 bases aligning to TRBD1. The germline CDR1 and CDR2 sequences are SGHVS and FNYEAQ. V lost 4 bases and J lost 4; bases outside the gene matches: 9. The length of the CDR3 is 15 residues. The CDR3 is CASSSGPGQEYEQYF. Here the CDR3 DNA reads TGTGCCAGCAGCTCAGGGCCGGGACAGGAGTACGAGCAGTACTTC.

The rearrangement links TRBV6-6 to TRBJ2-7; possible D gene TRBD1, 5 bases. Germline loops: CDR1 MNHNY, CDR2 SVGAGI (reference sequence). Deletions cut 0 bases from V and 3 bases from J, with 9 bases between. CDR3 size: 14 residues. DNA of the CDR3: TGTGCCAGCAGTTACTCGACAGCTAGCTACGAGCAGTACTTC. Translated: CASSYSTASYEQYF.